This T cell receptor (beta chain) was captured in a study of blood T cell repertoires in COVID-19 (dated by TCRdb to 2020 to 2022). Turning to the overall study: Samples covering the acute and convalescent phases of COVID-19 were provided by collaborators in the United States, Italy and Spain. The material from the prospective study consisted of cDNA or gDNA derived from T cells, B-cell-depleted T cells, or PBMCs. Deeply sampled blood TCRbeta repertoires from subjects exposed to, actively infected with, or recovered from COVID-19 were included in the dataset. The repertoires were made available in a free public database intended to serve as a resource for research on the immune response to SARS-CoV-2. Samples came from the ongoing ImmuneRACE study (first 160 participants) plus 1,254 subjects from 6 global collaborators. The sample metadata nearly always contained a de-identified subject ID, COVID-19 status, age in years and sex. Where available, HLA class I and class II types were taken from metadata supplied by the sample provider and were not determined by assay-based typing.

Participants in the prospective study were aged about 18 to 89 years, lived in about two dozen United States geographic areas, and enrolled through a virtual design. In the prospective study, cohorts were assigned on the basis of participant-reported clinical history obtained from a screening survey and a study questionnaire. Exposed participants had been in contact, within 2 weeks of entering the study, with a person who had a PCR-confirmed or clinician-diagnosed case of COVID-19. In the prospective study, mobile phlebotomists collected whole blood, serum and a nasopharyngeal or oropharyngeal swab from each participant. Prospective study participants could optionally give additional blood draws and questionnaires over a roughly two-month period. Prospective study blood samples were shipped either frozen or at room temperature before DNA extraction. What the authors observed across the whole study: Clinical and demographic metadata were provided uncurated, with the amount varying by source and participant.

The immunoSEQ Assay, a bias-controlled multiplex PCR, was used to amplify TCRbeta CDR3 regions from genomic DNA. The authors processed their data as follows. Within the assay, amplification of reference gene primers was used to estimate how many nucleated cells each sample contained. Sequence reads were collapsed and filtered to measure the absolute abundance of every unique TCRbeta CDR3 rearrangement. Productive Simpson clonality was computed per sample as the square root of Simpson's diversity index over productive rearrangements. TCRdb re-hosts the immuneACCESS table, in-frame sequences only. Its copies lack some clones; in the studies checked, an unresolved V gene accounts for under half of them, and the cause for the rest is not known. V and J calls and clone size come straight from that table; D and trimming were deduced from the DNA. The sample has about 370,000 clones on record, more than 85% of them singletons. The ten largest clonotypes hold about 0.83% of the sample.

Comments on this clone: The antigen it recognizes is unknown. No much larger clonotype is one base removed from it; base qualities were not supplied.

Including cysteine and phenylalanine, the CDR3 has 14 amino acids. CDR3 DNA is the only sequence kept; it has 42 bases, read in frame from the first base. Trimming costs V 5 bases and J 4 bases, and their ends lie 12 bases apart. Sequences LNHDA (CDR1) and SQIVND (CDR2) are obtained from the germline V gene (reference sequence). The sequencing input was PBMCs or T cells enriched from blood (not recorded which). The receptor chain draws on TRBV19 and TRBJ1-3; the D gene is possibly TRBD1, with 5 bases matching. The receptor's source is a woman aged 40 to 50 who had been exposed to COVID-19. The CDR3 reads as follows: CASSPRVAGNTIYF. Read as DNA, the sequence is TGTGCCAGTAGTCCCAGGGTTGCGGGAAACACCATATATTTT.